This T cell receptor beta chain originates from a study of T cell clonotyping in hematopoietic cell transplantation. Only in-frame clones appear in the TCRdb table, and some are missing; sequencing was by immunoSEQ multiplex PCR. The table records approximately 80,000 clones, about 96% of them present only once. Time point: recipient sample about 28 days before transplant, after cytoreduction. V gave up 8 bases and J gave up 1 base, with 12 bases separating them. CDR3 size: 13 residues. Study-wide points: Graft donor and pretransplant recipient Inverse Simpson Index values predicted broader posttransplant TCR diversity.

About this clone itself: Its specificity is not known.

The sequences come from peripheral blood mononuclear cells, collected before stem cell transplant. The TCR comes from a woman between 45 and 60 years old with acute myeloid leukemia. Some clones in this sample may be carry-over from other donors' samples. J is TRBJ1-1 and V is TRBV5-3; D is unresolved. TRBV5-3 is an ORF, and what it does is uncertain. The CDR3 loop is CASPPGRNTEAFF. The CDR3 DNA is TGTGCCAGCCCCCCGGGTCGGAACACTGAAGCTTTCTTT.